The 30 T cell receptor beta chains in this list originate from one sample, sequenced in a study of PD-1 blockade in classical Hodgkin lymphoma. Stated time point: cycle 4 day 1 (C4D1), after 5 to 7 weeks of nivolumab. Every patient experienced relapse after autologous stem cell transplantation, and brentuximab vedotin exposure varied. Profiled with immunoSEQ multiplex PCR; TCRdb holds only in-frame clones, not every one. Seen here are about 64,000 clones, roughly 92% observed once, and the top ten hold more than 7.5%. This specimen was peripheral blood mononuclear cells (PBMCs), taken before the fourth cycle of nivolumab. All receptors come from a human donor with classical Hodgkin lymphoma.

The chain is built from TRBV27 and TRBJ2-7; TRBD2 aligns across 9 bases. The CDR3 covers 14 residues. Germline assignment: CDR1 MNHEY and CDR2 SMNVEV (reference sequence). The V and J ends lost 4 bases and 4 bases, in that order; junction bases with no gene match: 5. The CDR3 DNA reads as TGTGCCAGCAGTTGGGGTAGCGGGAGTTACGAGCAGTACTTC. It translates to CASSWGSGSYEQYF.

The rearrangement joins TRBV28 to TRBJ2-7, with a tentative D call TRBD1 (6 bases). Germline V gene sequence: CDR1 MDHEN, CDR2 SYDVKM. The length of the CDR3 is 15 residues. V was shortened by 7 bases and J by 5 bases, with 21 bases between the two germline ends. Written as DNA, the CDR3 is TGTGCCAGCACCCTCTTTGCCGGGACAACCGACGAGCAGTACTTC. Its translation is CASTLFAGTTDEQYF. Filled out from reference TRBV28 and TRBJ2-7, the complete variable domain reads DVKVTQSSRYLVKRTGEKVFLECVQDMDHENMFWYRQDPGLGLRLIYFSYDVKMKEKGDIPEGYSVSREKKERFSLILESASTNQTSMYLCASTLFAGTTDEQYFGPGTRLTVT.

J is TRBJ2-5 and V is TRBV15; tentative D call: TRBD1 (6 bases). Germline CDR1 reads LNHNV; CDR2 reads YYDKDF (reference sequence). This CDR3 has 15 residues. Trimming left V 0 bases short and J 9 bases short, with 17 bases between. CDR3: CATSRDPAGEWAQYF. CDR3 coding DNA: TGTGCCACCAGCAGAGATCCCGCAGGGGAGTGGGCCCAGTACTTC.

This chain joins TRBV7-9 and TRBJ2-3; D gene ambiguous. From germline, CDR1 is SEHNR and CDR2 FQNEAQ (reference sequence). The CDR3 runs to 15 residues. The V end was cut by 5 bases, the J end by 0 bases, with 12 bases between. CDR3 sequence reads: CASSPPLRSTDTQYF. In DNA, the CDR3 is TGTGCCAGCAGCCCACCTTTGCGTAGCACAGATACGCAGTATTTT.

The chain joins TRBV7-9 to TRBJ2-7; D gene uncertain. CDR1 SEHNR and CDR2 FQNEAQ come from the germline V gene (reference sequence). The V and J ends lost 0 bases and 3 bases respectively, with 15 bases between them. CDR3 length: 16 residues. As DNA, the CDR3 is TGTGCCAGCAGCTTAGCGCTGTATGGGCCCGACTACGAGCAGTACTTC. Translated: CASSLALYGPDYEQYF. Complete variable domain (other parts from reference TRBV7-9 and TRBJ2-7): DTGVSQNPRHKITKRGQNVTFRCDPISEHNRLYWYRQTLGQGPEFLTYFQNEAQLEKSRLLSDRFSAERPKGSFSTLEIQRTEQGDSAMYLCASSLALYGPDYEQYFGPGTRLTVT.

The chain couples TRBV6-5 to TRBJ2-2, with D maybe TRBD1 (5 bases). The CDR3 length is 12 residues. The germline V and J ends were trimmed by 7 bases and 5 bases, with 8 bases remaining between them. Germline V gene sequence: CDR1 MNHEY, CDR2 SVGAGI. The CDR3 protein is CASNHRTGELFF. CDR3 sequence (DNA): TGTGCCAGCAATCACAGGACCGGGGAGCTGTTTTTT.

This clone was observed once. In DNA, the CDR3 is TGTGCCAGCAGCGAGGGGACAGGGCCGTATACAGATACGCAGTATTTT. Protein product: CASSEGTGPYTDTQYF. The chain combines TRBV9 with TRBJ2-3, with 9 bases identical to TRBD1. CDR3 length: 16 residues. Trimming removed 3 bases from V and 3 bases from J; junction bases left unmatched: 8. Per germline, CDR1 SGDLS and CDR2 YYNGEE. The entire variable domain, with the rest obtained from reference TRBV9 and TRBJ2-3, is as follows: DSGVTQTPKHLITATGQRVTLRCSPRSGDLSVYWYQQSLDQGLQFLIQYYNGEERAKGNILERFSAQQFPDLHSELNLSSLELGDSALYFCASSEGTGPYTDTQYFGPGTRLTVL.

The chain uses TRBV7-2 and TRBJ2-5; the D is unclear. Trimming removed 5 bases at V and 5 bases at J, with 6 bases between. The CDR3 has 11 residues. The germline CDR1 and CDR2 sequences are SGHTA and FQGNSA. This CDR3 is CASSRTETQYF. The CDR3 nucleotides read TGTGCCAGCAGCCGTACGGAGACCCAGTACTTC. Looking up the rest from reference TRBV7-2 and TRBJ2-5 gives the full variable domain: GAGVSQSPSNKVTEKGKDVELRCDPISGHTALYWYRQSLGQGLEFLIYFQGNSAPDKSGLPSDRFSAERTGGSVSTLTIQRTQQEDSAVYLCASSRTETQYFGPGTRLLVL.

The genes are TRBV2 and TRBJ2-3, with D maybe TRBD1 (6 bases). This CDR3 region has 13 residues. Germline V gives CDR1 SNHLY, CDR2 FYNNEI. V was shortened by 8 bases and J by 3 bases, with 12 bases between the two germline ends. The CDR3 sequence: CASPVRGTDTQYF. The CDR3 DNA reads as TGTGCCAGCCCGGTCAGGGGTACAGATACGCAGTATTTT.

The chain is built from TRBV19 and TRBJ1-5, with a possible D match to TRBD1 (6 bases). V was trimmed by 3 bases and J by 4 bases, leaving 19 bases between them. CDR1 and CDR2 (germline): LNHDA, SQIVND (reference sequence). The CDR3 totals 17 residues. The CDR3 is CASSIQDRGSINQPQHF. The CDR3 DNA sequence: TGTGCCAGTAGTATCCAGGATAGGGGGTCGATTAATCAGCCCCAGCATTTT. Supplemented by reference TRBV19 and TRBJ1-5, the full variable domain reads DGGITQSPKYLFRKEGQNVTLSCEQNLNHDAMYWYRQDPGQGLRLIYYSQIVNDFQKGDIAEGYSVSREKKESFPLTVTSAQKNPTAFYLCASSIQDRGSINQPQHFGDGTRLSIL.

V gene TRBV28 combines with J gene TRBJ1-5; TRBD1 agrees at 7 bases. Germline CDR1 reads MDHEN; CDR2 reads SYDVKM. The V gene end was trimmed by 4 bases and the J gene end by 3 bases; junction bases not matched to a gene: 3. This CDR3 has 14 residues. This CDR3 is CASSSDRHNQPQHF. CDR3 nucleotide sequence: TGTGCCAGCAGTTCGGACAGGCACAATCAGCCCCAGCATTTT.

In its sample, this clone was seen a few times. This chain joins TRBV27 and TRBJ2-7, with D tentatively TRBD2 (6 bases). CDR1 and CDR2 (germline): MNHEY, SMNVEV (reference sequence). The CDR3 length is 16 residues. Trimming removed 2 bases from V and 1 base from J, with 15 bases in between. This CDR3 reads CASSLGYGTRSYEQYF. The DNA of the CDR3 is TGTGCCAGCAGTTTAGGGTACGGGACTCGGTCCTACGAGCAGTACTTC.

CDR3 sequence reads: CASRQGAGGQPQHF. The CDR3 coding sequence is TGTGCCAGCCGGCAGGGGGCGGGTGGTCAGCCCCAGCATTTT. The V and J genes are TRBV6-5 and TRBJ1-5; 8 bases match TRBD1. The CDR3 has 14 residues. With V trimmed by 8 bases and J by 6 bases, 9 bases remained unmatched. Germline CDR1 reads MNHEY; CDR2 reads SVGAGI.

The gene calls are TRBV29-1 and TRBJ2-1, with 8 positions matching TRBD2. CDR1 and CDR2 from the germline V gene are SQVTM and ANQGSEA. Trimming at V came to 6 bases and at J to 0 bases, leaving 7 bases not matched to a gene. CDR3 size: 15 residues. CDR3 bases: TGCAGCGTCCCCGGGGGGGTCGGCTCCTACAATGAGCAGTTCTTC. Its protein is CSVPGGVGSYNEQFF.

The chain recombines TRBV6-1 with TRBJ2-1, with D unclear. The V and J ends lost 1 base and 6 bases respectively, with 7 bases between them. The CDR3 length is 13 residues. The germline gives CDR1 MNHNS, CDR2 SASEGT. DNA of the CDR3: TGTGCCAGCAGTGAAGGTCCCCTCAATGAGCAGTTCTTC. Its protein is CASSEGPLNEQFF.

The chain combines TRBV28 with TRBJ2-1; D perhaps matches TRBD2 (6 bases). The CDR3 is 16 amino acids. The germline V gene encodes CDR1 MDHEN and CDR2 SYDVKM. Trimming took 4 bases from V and 2 from J, leaving 15 bases between them. The CDR3 loop is CASSSMEGFTYNEQFF. Here the CDR3 DNA reads TGTGCCAGCAGTTCAATGGAGGGGTTCACCTACAATGAGCAGTTCTTC. The full variable domain, its missing parts supplied by reference TRBV28 and TRBJ2-1, is DVKVTQSSRYLVKRTGEKVFLECVQDMDHENMFWYRQDPGLGLRLIYFSYDVKMKEKGDIPEGYSVSREKKERFSLILESASTNQTSMYLCASSSMEGFTYNEQFFGPGTRLTVL.

This chain connects TRBV27 to TRBJ1-2; 9 positions agree with TRBD1. Germline CDR1 and CDR2: MNHEY and SMNVEV (reference sequence). This CDR3 spans 16 amino acids. The V segment lost 3 bases and the J segment 8 bases; nucleotides outside the gene matches: 13. CDR3 DNA: TGTGCCAGCAGTTTTGGCCATCCCGGGACAGGGTTCGGCTACACCTTC. This translates into CASSFGHPGTGFGYTF.

The DNA of the CDR3 is TGTGCCAGCCGGTCTACACCTTACGAGCAGTACTTC. Translating gives CASRSTPYEQYF. The chain links TRBV6-1 to TRBJ2-7; D remains ambiguous. V dropped 8 bases and J dropped 4 bases, with 12 bases sitting between them. This CDR3 contains 12 residues. Germline V CDR1 and CDR2: MNHNS, SASEGT.

This chain links TRBV27 with TRBJ1-6, with D possibly matching TRBD1 (6 bases). V was cut by 7 bases and J by 8 bases, with 9 bases left in between. The germline gives CDR1 MNHEY, CDR2 SMNVEV (reference sequence). The CDR3 consists of 12 residues. This CDR3 is CASKEGDSPLHF. The CDR3 DNA sequence: TGTGCCAGCAAGGAGGGGGATTCACCCCTCCACTTT.

The CDR3 is CASSEGFYEQYF. CDR3 bases: TGTGCCAGCAGTGAGGGGTTCTACGAGCAGTACTTC. This chain joins TRBV2 and TRBJ2-7; unclear D gene. CDR1 and CDR2 (germline): SNHLY, FYNNEI. The CDR3 runs 12 residues. V was clipped by 3 bases and J by 3 bases, with 6 bases between them.

The chain joins TRBV27 to TRBJ1-1; D unresolved. This CDR3 region has 16 residues. The germline V gene has CDR1 MNHEY and CDR2 SMNVEV (reference sequence). The V and J ends lost 5 bases and 1 base respectively, with 17 bases between them. The CDR3 loop is CASSLKFPLGNTEAFF. Here the CDR3 DNA reads TGTGCCAGCAGTCTGAAGTTCCCTTTAGGGAACACTGAAGCTTTCTTT.

V gene TRBV6-5 combines with J gene TRBJ2-5; D remains unclear. The CDR3 is 13 amino acids. The V and J ends lost 2 bases and 3 bases respectively, with 7 bases between them. Per germline, CDR1 MNHEY and CDR2 SVGAGI. The CDR3 here is CASSYDSEETQYF. The CDR3 DNA follows: TGTGCCAGCAGTTACGACTCCGAAGAGACCCAGTACTTC.

The J gene is TRBJ2-6, the V gene TRBV27, with 7 bases fitting TRBD1. Unmatched junction bases numbered 5, after V lost 2 bases and J lost 4 bases. This CDR3 is built from 16 residues. Germline values: CDR1 MNHEY, CDR2 SMNVEV (reference sequence). Written as DNA, the CDR3 is TGTGCCAGCAGTTTAGTGACAGGGAACGGGGCCAACGTCCTGACTTTC. Translating gives CASSLVTGNGANVLTF.

The rearrangement uses TRBV2 and TRBJ1-4, with D possibly being TRBD1 (6 bases). The germline V and J ends were trimmed by 2 bases and 8 bases, with 18 bases remaining between them. This CDR3 has 16 residues. The germline V gene has CDR1 SNHLY and CDR2 FYNNEI. The CDR3 DNA reads as TGTGCCAGCAGTGAAAGGTCCAGGGGCCCATGGGAAAAACTGTTTTTT. Amino acids: CASSERSRGPWEKLFF.

The rearrangement uses TRBV29-1 and TRBJ2-5, with D possibly matching TRBD1 (6 bases). The V and J ends lost 8 bases and 2 bases respectively, with 15 bases between them. Germline V gene lookup returns CDR1 SQVTM and CDR2 ANQGSEA. The CDR3 is 13 amino acids. The CDR3 region has the DNA TGCAGCATCAACAGGGCCGCACAAGAGACCCAGTACTTC. It translates to CSINRAAQETQYF. Together with reference TRBV29-1 and TRBJ2-5, the CDR3 gives the full variable domain: SAVISQKPSRDICQRGTSLTIQCQVDSQVTMMFWYRQQPGQSLTLIATANQGSEATYESGFVIDKFPISRPNLTFSTLTVSNMSPEDSSIYLCSINRAAQETQYFGPGTRLLVL.

The chain combines TRBV6-5 with TRBJ1-4; 7 bases fit TRBD1. Germline trimming cut 5 bases from V and 8 bases from J; bases unmatched to any gene: 11. This CDR3 spans 15 amino acids. Germline CDR1 and CDR2: MNHEY and SVGAGI. The CDR3 region is CASSTTTGIGEKLFF. The CDR3 region has the DNA TGTGCCAGCAGTACAACGACAGGGATAGGGGAAAAACTGTTTTTT.

The J gene is TRBJ2-2, the V gene TRBV7-9, with 7 bases lining up with TRBD2. CDR1 and CDR2 (germline): SEHNR, FQNEAQ (reference sequence). The CDR3 loop spans 19 amino acids. V shed 5 bases, J shed 7 bases, and the junction held 22 bases outside the gene matches. CDR3 in amino acids: CASSPRGEGGRGRNGELFF. CDR3 bases: TGTGCCAGCAGCCCCAGAGGAGAGGGCGGGAGAGGCCGGAACGGGGAGCTGTTTTTT.

The V call is TRBV6-1, the J call TRBJ1-5; D unresolved. This CDR3 is 13 amino acids long. Germline CDR1 is MNHNS and CDR2 is SASEGT. Between the trimmed V and J ends, which lost 4 bases and 3 bases, there was a span of 7 bases. DNA of the CDR3: TGTGCCAGCAGTGGCGTGTTCAATCAGCCCCAGCATTTT. This sequence encodes CASSGVFNQPQHF.

J is TRBJ2-7 and V is TRBV6-1; D may be TRBD1 or TRBD2 (5 bases each). V lost 1 base and J 2 bases, leaving 12 bases between the germline ends. Germline values: CDR1 MNHNS, CDR2 SASEGT. There are 15 residues in the CDR3. The CDR3 region has the DNA TGTGCCAGCAGTGAAGAACCCGGGACGACCTACGAGCAGTACTTC. Translation gives CASSEEPGTTYEQYF.

The V and J genes are TRBV19 and TRBJ1-4; no clear D. The germline V gene encodes CDR1 LNHDA and CDR2 SQIVND (reference sequence). Trimming shortened V by 7 bases and J by 5 bases, and 14 bases separated the two germline ends. CDR3 size: 14 residues. CDR3 bases: TGTGCCAGTAATTTCCCAGGTAGAAATGAAAAACTGTTTTTT. Translation: CASNFPGRNEKLFF.